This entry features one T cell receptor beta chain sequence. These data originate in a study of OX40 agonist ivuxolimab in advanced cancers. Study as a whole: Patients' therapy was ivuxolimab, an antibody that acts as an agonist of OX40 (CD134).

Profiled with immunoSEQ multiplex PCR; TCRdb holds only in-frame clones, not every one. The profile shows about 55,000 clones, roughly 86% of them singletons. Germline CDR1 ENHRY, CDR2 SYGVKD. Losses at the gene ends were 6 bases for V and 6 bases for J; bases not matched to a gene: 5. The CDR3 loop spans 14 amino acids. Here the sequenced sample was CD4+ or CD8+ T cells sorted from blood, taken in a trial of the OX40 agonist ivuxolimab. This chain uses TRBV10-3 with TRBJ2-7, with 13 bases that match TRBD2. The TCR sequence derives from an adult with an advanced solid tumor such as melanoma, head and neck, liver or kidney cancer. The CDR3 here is CAISQGLAGIEQYF. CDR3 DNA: TGTGCCATCAGCCAGGGACTAGCGGGAATCGAGCAGTACTTC.